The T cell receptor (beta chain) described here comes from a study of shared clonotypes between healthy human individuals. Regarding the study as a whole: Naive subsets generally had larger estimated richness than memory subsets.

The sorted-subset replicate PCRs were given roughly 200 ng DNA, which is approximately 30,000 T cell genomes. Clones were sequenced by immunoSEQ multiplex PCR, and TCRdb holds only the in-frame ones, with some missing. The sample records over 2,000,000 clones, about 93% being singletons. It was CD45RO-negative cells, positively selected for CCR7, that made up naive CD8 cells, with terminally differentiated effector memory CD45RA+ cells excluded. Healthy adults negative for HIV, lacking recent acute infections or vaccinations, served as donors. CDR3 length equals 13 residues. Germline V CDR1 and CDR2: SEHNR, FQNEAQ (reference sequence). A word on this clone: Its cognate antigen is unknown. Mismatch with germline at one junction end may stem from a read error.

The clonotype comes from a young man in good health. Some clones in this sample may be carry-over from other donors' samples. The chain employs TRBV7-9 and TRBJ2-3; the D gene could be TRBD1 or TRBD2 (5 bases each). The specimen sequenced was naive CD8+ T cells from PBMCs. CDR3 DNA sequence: TGTGCCAGCAGCTTAGCGGAACGGGACGTGCGCGTTTTT. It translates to CASSLAERDVRVF.